The T cell receptor (beta chain) described here comes from a study of monozygotic twins with inflammatory bowel disease. Broader study findings: Researchers report that IBD patients shared fewer clonotypes with others than healthy twins, especially amid disease activity.

TCRdb re-called the 5' RACE reads; one entry per CDR3 protein, DNA not given. The sample table sets out tens of thousands of distinct CDR3 sequences. Investigators pulled total RNA out of whole blood and did not sort T cells. Comments on this clonotype: Its specificity is unknown.

The CDR3 is 14 amino acids. The germline CDR1 and CDR2 sequences are DFQATT and SNEGSKA (reference sequence). This TCR came from a human donor with ulcerative colitis or Crohn's disease, or a healthy co-twin of an affected twin (not recorded which). Sequencing used blood. The V gene is TRBV20-1, the J gene TRBJ2-3. CDR3 loop: CSVQDRSSTDTQYF.